Listed below are T cell receptor beta chains from one sample, sequenced in a study of T cell changes during pregnancy in multiple sclerosis. TCRdb's table, derived via immunoSEQ multiplex PCR, lists solely in-frame clones and lacks some. Of about 81,000 clones listed, approximately 92% are singletons. The specimen comprised peripheral blood, sampled in the third trimester of pregnancy. Every receptor here comes from a female donor in good health, enrolled as a control in a pregnancy study. Each CDR3 is given with its conserved first and last residue. A D gene is named only where the DNA matches it firmly. The listing skips clone size in some rows; elsewhere it reads once, few, many or a size class.

cdr3_length d_call j_call clone_size v_call cdr3_nt cdr3_aa
16 - TRBJ1-5 - TRBV19 TGTGCCAGCTCGTTTGGGAGGGGCGGGGGCAATCAGCCCCAGCATTTT CASSFGRGGGNQPQHF
14 TRBD1 TRBJ1-1 - TRBV28 TGTGCCAGCAGTTTTCCACAGGGGGGTACTGAAGCTTTCTTT CASSFPQGGTEAFF
13 TRBD2 TRBJ2-7 - TRBV2 TGTGCCAGCGGAGCGGGAGAAGCTTACGAGCAGTACTTC CASGAGEAYEQYF
14 TRBD1 TRBJ2-7 - TRBV6-1 TGTGCCAGCAGAGAGGGGGCGCGGTCCTACGAGCAGTACTTC CASREGARSYEQYF
15 TRBD1 TRBJ2-5 - TRBV6-4 TGTGCCAGCAGCCCCGGGACAGGGGGCGTGGAGACCCAGTACTTC CASSPGTGGVETQYF
13 - TRBJ2-5 - TRBV5-1 TGCGCCAGCAGATTTGGAATCGGGGAGACCCAGTACTTC CASRFGIGETQYF
19 TRBD2 TRBJ2-1 - TRBV5-1 TGCGCCAGCAGCCTCCCCAATACTAGCGGGAGGCCATCCTACAATGAGCAGTTCTTC CASSLPNTSGRPSYNEQFF
14 - TRBJ1-1 - TRBV6-5 TGTGCCAGCAGTTACTGGGGGCCAGAAACTGAAGCTTTCTTT CASSYWGPETEAFF
16 - TRBJ1-5 - TRBV2 TGTGCCAGCAGTGAAGGAGCCAAAAGCGGCAATCAGCCCCAGCATTTT CASSEGAKSGNQPQHF
13 - TRBJ2-5 - TRBV7-2 TGTGCCAGCAGCCAGAGGAGGGGAGAGACCCAGTACTTC CASSQRRGETQYF
13 - TRBJ1-3 - TRBV7-2 TGTGCCAGCAGCTTAGAACTTGGAAACACCATATATTTT CASSLELGNTIYF
12 TRBD1 TRBJ2-1 - TRBV29-1 TGCAGCGTTGCCCCAGGGGGCAATGAGCAGTTCTTC CSVAPGGNEQFF
16 - TRBJ1-2 - TRBV4-1 TGCGCCAGCAGCCCCCGAGAGACTACTGCGAGCTATGGCTACACCTTC CASSPRETTASYGYTF
15 TRBD2 TRBJ2-1 - TRBV7-9 TGTGCCAGCAGCTCCGGGACTAGCGGGAACAATGAGCAGTTCTTC CASSSGTSGNNEQFF
16 TRBD1 TRBJ2-2 - TRBV7-2 TGTGCCAGCAGCCAACGACAGGGCCGAGTCACCGGGGAGCTGTTTTTT CASSQRQGRVTGELFF
17 TRBD2 TRBJ2-2 once TRBV14 TGTGCCAGCAGCCCCGGGTCAACTAGCGGGCGCACCGGGGAGCTGTTTTTT CASSPGSTSGRTGELFF
19 TRBD2 TRBJ2-2 - TRBV4-1 TGCGCCAGCAGCCAGTCATCTAGCGGGAGGGCCCTGTACACCGGGGAGCTGTTTTTT CASSQSSSGRALYTGELFF
16 - TRBJ2-5 once TRBV27 TGTGCCAGCAGTTTATATAAGGGGTTGGGCCAAGAGACCCAGTACTTC CASSLYKGLGQETQYF
14 - TRBJ2-1 once TRBV27 TGTGCCAGCAGTTTGAGGACAGCCTACAATGAGCAGTTCTTC CASSLRTAYNEQFF
14 TRBD2 TRBJ2-7 few TRBV4-2 TGTGCCAGCAGGACTAGCGGGGCTTCCTACGAGCAGTACTTC CASRTSGASYEQYF
13 - TRBJ1-1 - TRBV6-1 TGTGCCAGCAGCCAGAAAACGAACACTGAAGCTTTCTTT CASSQKTNTEAFF
12 - TRBJ2-3 - TRBV29-1 TGCAGCGTAGAAGGAGGAGTGGATACGCAGTATTTT CSVEGGVDTQYF
14 - TRBJ2-7 - TRBV6-1 TGTGCCGCTCACGGGGGGCTCGCCTCCTACGAGCAGTACTTC CAAHGGLASYEQYF
15 - TRBJ2-1 - TRBV2 TGTGCCAGCACCAAAGGTGGGAGAAACTACAATGAGCAGTTCTTC CASTKGGRNYNEQFF
16 - TRBJ1-4 - TRBV6-6 TGTGCCAGCACCAATCCCGGCGGGGGCCGTAATGAAAAACTGTTTTTT CASTNPGGGRNEKLFF
14 - TRBJ2-7 - TRBV6-5 TGTGCCAGCAGTTACAACAGGGAATCCTACGAGCAGTACTTC CASSYNRESYEQYF
16 - TRBJ2-3 - TRBV19 TGTGCCAGTAATGACCCTGCGAGGTATTACACAGATACGCAGTATTTT CASNDPARYYTDTQYF
17 - TRBJ2-1 - TRBV19 TGTGCCAGTAGTATAGGGTGGGGGGAGGTAACCTACAATGAGCAGTTCTTC CASSIGWGEVTYNEQFF
13 - TRBJ1-1 - TRBV13 TGTGCCAGCAGCGGGGGGTTGAACACTGAAGCTTTCTTT CASSGGLNTEAFF
14 TRBD2 TRBJ2-7 - TRBV28 TGTGCCAGCAGTTTAAACGGGGGGTCCTACGAGCAGTACTTC CASSLNGGSYEQYF
12 - TRBJ2-1 - TRBV6-1 TGTGCCAGCAGTACCCAGGGTGGTGAGCAGTTCTTC CASSTQGGEQFF
11 - TRBJ2-7 - TRBV6-1 TGTGCCAGCAGTGCTTCCTACGAGCAGTACTTC CASSASYEQYF
15 TRBD2 TRBJ2-2 - TRBV2 TGTGCCAGCAGGGCAGCGGGGTTGAACACCGGGGAGCTGTTTTTT CASRAAGLNTGELFF
14 TRBD1 TRBJ1-1 - TRBV4-1 TGCGCCAGCAGCCAACCTGGGACAGCCACTGAAGCTTTCTTT CASSQPGTATEAFF
13 TRBD1 TRBJ1-1 - TRBV18 TGTGCCAGCTCACCCTTCCGGGACAGGGCAGCTTTCTTT CASSPFRDRAAFF
13 - TRBJ1-2 - TRBV7-2 TGTGCCAGCAGCTCAGGACAGAACTATGGCTACACCTTC CASSSGQNYGYTF
18 TRBD1 TRBJ2-3 - TRBV4-1 TGCGCCAGCAGCCTAAGACAGGGGGACCCGTCTTGGACAGATACGCAGTATTTT CASSLRQGDPSWTDTQYF
15 TRBD1 TRBJ2-7 - TRBV28 TGTGCCAGCAGTGATCCTAAAGGGGGCCACTACGAGCAGTACTTC CASSDPKGGHYEQYF
20 - TRBJ2-1 - TRBV28 TGTGCCAGCAGTTCCCGATTGTGGGTCGTAGGTGGGACAACCTACAATGAGCAGTTCTTC CASSSRLWVVGGTTYNEQFF
15 - TRBJ2-6 - TRBV28 TGTGCCAGCAGTTTAGCCAGGGCTGGGGCCAACGTCCTGACTTTC CASSLARAGANVLTF
17 - TRBJ2-1 - TRBV27 TGTGCCAGCAGTTCGAATTCGGGACTGGACTCCTACAATGAGCAGTTCTTC CASSSNSGLDSYNEQFF